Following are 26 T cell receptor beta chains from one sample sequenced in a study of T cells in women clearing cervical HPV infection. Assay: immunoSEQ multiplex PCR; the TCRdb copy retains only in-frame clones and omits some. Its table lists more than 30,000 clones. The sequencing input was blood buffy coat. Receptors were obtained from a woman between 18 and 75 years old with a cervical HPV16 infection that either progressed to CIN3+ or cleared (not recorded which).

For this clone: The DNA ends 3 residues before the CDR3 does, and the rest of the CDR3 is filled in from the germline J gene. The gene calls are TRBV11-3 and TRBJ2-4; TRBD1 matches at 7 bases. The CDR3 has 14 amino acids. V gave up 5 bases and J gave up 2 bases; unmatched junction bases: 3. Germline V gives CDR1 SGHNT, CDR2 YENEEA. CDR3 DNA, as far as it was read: TGTGCCAGCAGCCCCAGGGGGACCAAAAACATT. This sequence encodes CASSPRGTKNI. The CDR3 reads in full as CASSPRGTKNIQYF.

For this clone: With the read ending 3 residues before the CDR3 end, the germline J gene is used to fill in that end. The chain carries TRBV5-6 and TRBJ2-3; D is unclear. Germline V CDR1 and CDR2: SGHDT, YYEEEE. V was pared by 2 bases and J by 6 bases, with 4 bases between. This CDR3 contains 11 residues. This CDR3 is CASSFVDTQYF. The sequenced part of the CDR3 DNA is TGTGCCAGCAGCTTCGTGGATACG.

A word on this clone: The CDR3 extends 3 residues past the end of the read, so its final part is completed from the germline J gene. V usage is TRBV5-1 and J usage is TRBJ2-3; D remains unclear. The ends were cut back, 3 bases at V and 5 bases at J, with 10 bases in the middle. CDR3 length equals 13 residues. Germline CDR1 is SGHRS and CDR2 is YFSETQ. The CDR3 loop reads CASSSIRGDTQYF. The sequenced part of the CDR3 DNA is TGCGCCAGCAGCTCCATCAGAGGAGATACG.

The sequenced CDR3 bases are TGCAGTGCCGTAAAACAAGAGACC. Translated, it gives CSAVKQET. The complete CDR3 sequence is CSAVKQETQYF. The chain carries TRBV20-1 and TRBJ2-5, with D unresolved. From the germline J gene comes the end of the CDR3, since the read stops 3 residues before it. The V and J ends lost 6 bases and 2 bases respectively, with 7 bases between them. CDR1 is DFQATT, CDR2 SNEGSKA, per germline (reference sequence). CDR3 length: 11 amino acids.

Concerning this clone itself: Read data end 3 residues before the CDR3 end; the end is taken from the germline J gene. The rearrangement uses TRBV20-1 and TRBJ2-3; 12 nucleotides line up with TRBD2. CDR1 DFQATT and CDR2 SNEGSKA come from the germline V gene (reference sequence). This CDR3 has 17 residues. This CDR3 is CSASGVRASGREETQYF. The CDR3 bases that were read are TGCAGTGCTAGTGGGGTTCGCGCTAGCGGGAGGGAGGAGACG.

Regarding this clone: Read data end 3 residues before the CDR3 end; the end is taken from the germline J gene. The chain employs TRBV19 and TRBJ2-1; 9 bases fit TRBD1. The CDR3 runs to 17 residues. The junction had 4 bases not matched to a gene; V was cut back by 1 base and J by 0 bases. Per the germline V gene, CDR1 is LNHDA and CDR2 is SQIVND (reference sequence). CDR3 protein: CASSIGSGQGSYNEQFF. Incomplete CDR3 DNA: TGTGCCAGTAGTATAGGATCGGGACAGGGCTCCTACAATGAG.

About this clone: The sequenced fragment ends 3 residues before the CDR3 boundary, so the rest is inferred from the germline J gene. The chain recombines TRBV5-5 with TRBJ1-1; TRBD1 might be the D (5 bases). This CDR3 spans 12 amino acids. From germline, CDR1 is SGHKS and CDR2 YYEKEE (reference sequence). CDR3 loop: CASSPTTEEAFF. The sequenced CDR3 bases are TGTGCCAGCAGCCCGACGACAGAAGAA.

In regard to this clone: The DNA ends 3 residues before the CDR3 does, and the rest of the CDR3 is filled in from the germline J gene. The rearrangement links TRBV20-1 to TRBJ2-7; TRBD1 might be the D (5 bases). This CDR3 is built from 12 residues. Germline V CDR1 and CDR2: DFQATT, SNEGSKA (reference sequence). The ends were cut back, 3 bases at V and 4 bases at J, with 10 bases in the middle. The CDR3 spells CSARTTGYEQYF. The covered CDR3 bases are TGCAGTGCTAGGACCACAGGTTACGAG.

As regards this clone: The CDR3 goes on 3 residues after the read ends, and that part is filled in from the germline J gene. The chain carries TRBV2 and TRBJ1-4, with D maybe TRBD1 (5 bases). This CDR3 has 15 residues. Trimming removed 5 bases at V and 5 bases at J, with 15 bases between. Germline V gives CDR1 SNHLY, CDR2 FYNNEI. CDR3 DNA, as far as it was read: TGTGCCAGCAGTTGGGGGGGGGAATACAATGAAAAA. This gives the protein CASSWGGEYNEK. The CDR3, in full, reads CASSWGGEYNEKLFF.

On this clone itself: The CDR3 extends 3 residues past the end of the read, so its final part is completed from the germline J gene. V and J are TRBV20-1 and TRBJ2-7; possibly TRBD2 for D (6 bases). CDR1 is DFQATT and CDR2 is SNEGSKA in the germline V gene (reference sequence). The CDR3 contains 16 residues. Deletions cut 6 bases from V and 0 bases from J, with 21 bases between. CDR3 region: CSATGGAGTFSYEQYF. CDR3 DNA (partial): TGCAGTGCCACCGGGGGAGCGGGCACTTTCTCCTACGAG.

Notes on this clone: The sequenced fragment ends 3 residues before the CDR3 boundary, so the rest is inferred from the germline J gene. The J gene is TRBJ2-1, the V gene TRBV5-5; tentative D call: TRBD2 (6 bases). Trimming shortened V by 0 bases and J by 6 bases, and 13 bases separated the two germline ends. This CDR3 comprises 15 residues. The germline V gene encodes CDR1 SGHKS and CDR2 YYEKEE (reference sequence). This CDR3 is CASSLEDSGLNEQFF. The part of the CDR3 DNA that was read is TGTGCCAGCAGCTTGGAGGATAGCGGACTCAATGAG.

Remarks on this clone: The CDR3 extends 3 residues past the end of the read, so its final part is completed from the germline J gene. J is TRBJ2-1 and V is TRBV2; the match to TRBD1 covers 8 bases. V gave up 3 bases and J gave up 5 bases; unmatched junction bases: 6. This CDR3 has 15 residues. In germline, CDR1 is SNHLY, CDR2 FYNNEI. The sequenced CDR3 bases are TGTGCCAGCAGTGATAGGACAGGGTTCCACAATGAG. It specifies CASSDRTGFHNE. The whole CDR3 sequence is CASSDRTGFHNEQFF.

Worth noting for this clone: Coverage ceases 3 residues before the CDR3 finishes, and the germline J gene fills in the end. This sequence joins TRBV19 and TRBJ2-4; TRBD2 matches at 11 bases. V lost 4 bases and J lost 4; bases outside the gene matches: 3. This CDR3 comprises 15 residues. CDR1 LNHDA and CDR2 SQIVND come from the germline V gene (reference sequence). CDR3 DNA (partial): TGTGCCAGTAGTACTAGCGGGGGGAAGAAAAACATT. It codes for CASSTSGGKKNI. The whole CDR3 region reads CASSTSGGKKNIQYF. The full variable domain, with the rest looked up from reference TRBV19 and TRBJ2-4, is DGGITQSPKYLFRKEGQNVTLSCEQNLNHDAMYWYRQDPGQGLRLIYYSQIVNDFQKGDIAEGYSVSREKKESFPLTVTSAQKNPTAFYLCASSTSGGKKNIQYFGAGTRLSVL.

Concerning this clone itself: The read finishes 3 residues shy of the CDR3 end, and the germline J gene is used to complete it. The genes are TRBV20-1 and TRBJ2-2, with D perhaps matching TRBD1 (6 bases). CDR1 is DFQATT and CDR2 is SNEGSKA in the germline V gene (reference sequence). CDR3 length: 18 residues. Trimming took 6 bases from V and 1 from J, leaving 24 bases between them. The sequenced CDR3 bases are TGCAGTGCCGTACCACCACAGGGAGCCGAAAAGAACACCGGGGAG. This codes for CSAVPPQGAEKNTGE. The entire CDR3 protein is CSAVPPQGAEKNTGELFF.

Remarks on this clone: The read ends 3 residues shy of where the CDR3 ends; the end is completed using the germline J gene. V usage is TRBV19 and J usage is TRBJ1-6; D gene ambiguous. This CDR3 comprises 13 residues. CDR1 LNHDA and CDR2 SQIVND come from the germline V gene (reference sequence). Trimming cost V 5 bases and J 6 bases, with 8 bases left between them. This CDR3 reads CASSVTGNSPLHF. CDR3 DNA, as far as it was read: TGTGCCAGTAGTGTAACGGGTAATTCACCC.

Partial CDR3 DNA: TGTGCCAGTAGGGGGGACAGGGGCTACAATGAG. Its translation is CASRGDRGYNE. The complete CDR3 protein is CASRGDRGYNEQFF. V is TRBV19 and J is TRBJ2-1; 10 bases agree with TRBD1. The DNA ends 3 residues before the CDR3 does, and the rest of the CDR3 is filled in from the germline J gene. CDR3 size: 14 residues. CDR1 is LNHDA, CDR2 SQIVND, per germline (reference sequence). The V gene end was trimmed by 6 bases and the J gene end by 3 bases; junction bases not matched to a gene: 2.

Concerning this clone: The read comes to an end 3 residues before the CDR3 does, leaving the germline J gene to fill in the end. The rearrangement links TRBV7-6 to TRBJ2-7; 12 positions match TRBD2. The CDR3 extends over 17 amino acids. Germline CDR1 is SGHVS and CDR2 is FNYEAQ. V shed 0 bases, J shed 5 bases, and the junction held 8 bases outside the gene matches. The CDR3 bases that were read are TGTGCCAGCAGCTTAGCGGGCGCTAGCGGGAGGGCAGACGAG. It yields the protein CASSLAGASGRADE. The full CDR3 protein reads CASSLAGASGRADEQYF.

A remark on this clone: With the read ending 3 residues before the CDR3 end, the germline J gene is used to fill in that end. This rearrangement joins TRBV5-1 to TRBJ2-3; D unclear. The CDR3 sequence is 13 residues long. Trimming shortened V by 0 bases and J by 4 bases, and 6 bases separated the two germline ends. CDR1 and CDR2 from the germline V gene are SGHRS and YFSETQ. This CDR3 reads CASSLAKPDTQYF. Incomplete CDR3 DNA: TGCGCCAGCAGCTTGGCCAAGCCAGATACG.

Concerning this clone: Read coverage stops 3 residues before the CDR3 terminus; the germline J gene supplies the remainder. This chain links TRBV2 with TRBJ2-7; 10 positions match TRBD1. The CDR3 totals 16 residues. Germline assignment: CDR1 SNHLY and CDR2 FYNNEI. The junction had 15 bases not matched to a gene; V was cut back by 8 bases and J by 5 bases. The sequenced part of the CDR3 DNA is TGTGCCAGCTGCCCACGGGGGGGACAGGGGTTCCACGAG. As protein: CASCPRGGQGFHE. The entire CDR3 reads CASCPRGGQGFHEQYF.

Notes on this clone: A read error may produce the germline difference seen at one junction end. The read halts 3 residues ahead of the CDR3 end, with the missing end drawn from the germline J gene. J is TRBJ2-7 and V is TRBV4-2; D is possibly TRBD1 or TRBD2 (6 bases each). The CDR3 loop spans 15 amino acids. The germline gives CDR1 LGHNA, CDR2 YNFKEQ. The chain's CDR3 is CASSQGRQGLYEQYF. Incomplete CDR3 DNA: TGCGCCAGCAGCCAGGGGAGGCAGGGCTTGTACGAG.

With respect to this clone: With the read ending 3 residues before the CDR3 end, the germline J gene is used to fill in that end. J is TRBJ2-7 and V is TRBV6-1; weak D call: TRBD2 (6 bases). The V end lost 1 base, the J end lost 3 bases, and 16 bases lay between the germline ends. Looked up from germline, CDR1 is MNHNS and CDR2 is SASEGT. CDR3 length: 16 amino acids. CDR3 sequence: CASSEVAGNRFYEQYF. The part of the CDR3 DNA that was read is TGTGCCAGCAGTGAAGTTGCGGGAAACCGTTTCTACGAG.

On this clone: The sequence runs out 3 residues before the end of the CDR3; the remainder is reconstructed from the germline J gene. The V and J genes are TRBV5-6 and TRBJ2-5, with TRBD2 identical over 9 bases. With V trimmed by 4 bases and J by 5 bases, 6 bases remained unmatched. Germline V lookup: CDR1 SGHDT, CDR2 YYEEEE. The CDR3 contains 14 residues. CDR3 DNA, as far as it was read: TGTGCCAGCAGCATCTCTGCGGGGGGGGAGACC. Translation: CASSISAGGET. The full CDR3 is CASSISAGGETQYF.

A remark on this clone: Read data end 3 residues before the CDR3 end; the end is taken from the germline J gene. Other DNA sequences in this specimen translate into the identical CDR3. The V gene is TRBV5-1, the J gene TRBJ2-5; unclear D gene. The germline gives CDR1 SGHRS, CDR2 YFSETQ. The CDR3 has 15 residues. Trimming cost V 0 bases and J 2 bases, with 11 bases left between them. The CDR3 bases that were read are TGCGCCAGCAGCTTGGTAGCAGCTTCTCAAGAGACC. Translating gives CASSLVAASQET. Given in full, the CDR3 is CASSLVAASQETQYF. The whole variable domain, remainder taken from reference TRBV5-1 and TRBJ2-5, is KAGVTQTPRYLIKTRGQQVTLSCSPISGHRSVSWYQQTPGQGLQFLFEYFSETQRNKGNFPGRFSGRQFSNSRSEMNVSTLELGDSALYLCASSLVAASQETQYFGPGTRLLVL.

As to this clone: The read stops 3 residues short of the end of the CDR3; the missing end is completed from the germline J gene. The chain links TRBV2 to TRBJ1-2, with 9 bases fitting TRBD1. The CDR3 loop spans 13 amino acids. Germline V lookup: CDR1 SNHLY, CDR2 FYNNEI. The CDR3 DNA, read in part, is TGTGCCAGCAGTGATACAGGGGGCTGGGGC. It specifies CASSDTGGWG. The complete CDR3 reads CASSDTGGWGYTF.

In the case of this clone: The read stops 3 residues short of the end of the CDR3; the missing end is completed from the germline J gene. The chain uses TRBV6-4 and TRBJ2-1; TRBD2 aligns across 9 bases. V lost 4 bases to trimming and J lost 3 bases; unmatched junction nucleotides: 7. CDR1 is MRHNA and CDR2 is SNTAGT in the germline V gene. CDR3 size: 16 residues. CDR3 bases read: TGTGCCAGCAGTGTTTTAGCGGGAGTCGACTACAATGAG. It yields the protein CASSVLAGVDYNE. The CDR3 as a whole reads CASSVLAGVDYNEQFF.

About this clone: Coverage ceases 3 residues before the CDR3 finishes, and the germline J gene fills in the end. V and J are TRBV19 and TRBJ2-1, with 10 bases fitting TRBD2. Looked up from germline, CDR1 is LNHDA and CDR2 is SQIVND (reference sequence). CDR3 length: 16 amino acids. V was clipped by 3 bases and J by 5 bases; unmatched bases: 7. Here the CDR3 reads CASSIAGLAGDNEQFF. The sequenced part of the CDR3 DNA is TGTGCCAGTAGTATTGCGGGGCTAGCGGGGGACAATGAG.